This TCR beta chain is from a study of blood T cell repertoires in COVID-19. Study background: Nucleic acid was either cDNA or gDNA, and it came from T cells, B-cell-depleted T cells, or PBMCs.

Sequencing was performed with immunoSEQ multiplex PCR; in TCRdb, only in-frame clones are kept and a portion is missing. The sample records fewer than 250,000 clones, about 82% being singletons. The age range of participants was about 18 to 90 years, with residence in about 25 US areas. Self-reported history from a screening survey and questionnaire set each donor's cohort. Germline lookup yields CDR1 SNHLY and CDR2 FYNNEI. Trimming stripped 2 bases from V and 10 bases from J, with 12 bases between. This CDR3 region has 13 residues. This sequence was found in a woman between 50 and 59 years old who had recovered from COVID-19. Sequenced: PBMCs or T cells enriched from blood (not recorded which). The chain is built from TRBV2 and TRBJ2-1, with D possibly TRBD2 on 5 matching bases. CDR3: CASSELWEKEQFF. The CDR3 nucleotides are TGTGCCAGCAGTGAACTTTGGGAGAAAGAGCAGTTCTTC.